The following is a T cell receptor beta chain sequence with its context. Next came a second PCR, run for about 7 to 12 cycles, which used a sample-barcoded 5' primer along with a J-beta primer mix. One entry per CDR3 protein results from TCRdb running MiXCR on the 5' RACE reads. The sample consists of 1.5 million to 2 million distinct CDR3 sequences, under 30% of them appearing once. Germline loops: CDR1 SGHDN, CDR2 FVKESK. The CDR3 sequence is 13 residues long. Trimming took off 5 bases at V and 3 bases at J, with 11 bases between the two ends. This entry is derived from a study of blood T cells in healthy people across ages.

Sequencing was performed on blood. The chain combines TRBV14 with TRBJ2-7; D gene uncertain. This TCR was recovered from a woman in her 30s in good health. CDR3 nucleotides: TGTGCCAGCAGCGTACTCGGGTTCTACGAGCAGTACTTC. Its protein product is CASSVLGFYEQYF.